This T cell receptor (beta chain) emerged from a study of blood T cell repertoires in COVID-19. Original analysis: Amplified reference gene primers provided the basis for estimating nucleated cell counts. TCRdb keeps only in-frame clones here, not all; method: immunoSEQ multiplex PCR. That table gives V, J and clone size, and the DNA gave D and trimming. The data contain some 290,000 clones, roughly nine tenths of them singletons. Trimming shortened V by 5 bases and J by 2 bases, and 16 bases separated the two germline ends. The length of the CDR3 is 16 residues. CDR1 MNHEY and CDR2 SMNVEV come from the germline V gene (reference sequence). Everyone who took part was roughly 18 to 100 years old, and they came from 24 US areas. Participants' own reports of clinical history determined their cohort assignment. Cohort 3 donors counted as recovered after two negative PCRs, clearance, or resolved symptoms.

The chain recombines TRBV27 with TRBJ2-1; maybe TRBD1 (6 bases). The clonotype was recovered from a woman younger than 45 who had recovered from COVID-19. Sequencing was done on a sample of PBMCs or T cells enriched from blood (not recorded which). CDR3 in DNA: TGTGCCAGCAGTCCGCACCGGGACAACGCCTACAATGAGCAGTTCTTC. It translates to CASSPHRDNAYNEQFF.